The clone carrying this T cell receptor (beta chain) has only a few counts. This sample is drawn from a study of cytomegalovirus exposure and HLA in healthy donors. The CDR3 contains 14 residues. The germline CDR1 and CDR2 sequences are SGHNT and YYREEE (reference sequence). The V and J ends lost 5 bases and 1 base respectively, with 12 bases between them. PCR used 60 Vbeta primers and 13 Jbeta primers. Sequencing was performed with immunoSEQ multiplex PCR; in TCRdb, only in-frame clones are kept and a portion is missing. The sample holds about 91,000 clones, more than 75% seen once. The receptor comes from a young man in good health and CMV-seropositive. The rearrangement joins TRBV5-4 to TRBJ1-1; D remains unclear. Input material: PBMCs. CDR3 protein: CASRIDTGNTEAFF. The CDR3 DNA reads TGTGCCAGCAGGATCGACACCGGGAACACTGAAGCTTTCTTT.